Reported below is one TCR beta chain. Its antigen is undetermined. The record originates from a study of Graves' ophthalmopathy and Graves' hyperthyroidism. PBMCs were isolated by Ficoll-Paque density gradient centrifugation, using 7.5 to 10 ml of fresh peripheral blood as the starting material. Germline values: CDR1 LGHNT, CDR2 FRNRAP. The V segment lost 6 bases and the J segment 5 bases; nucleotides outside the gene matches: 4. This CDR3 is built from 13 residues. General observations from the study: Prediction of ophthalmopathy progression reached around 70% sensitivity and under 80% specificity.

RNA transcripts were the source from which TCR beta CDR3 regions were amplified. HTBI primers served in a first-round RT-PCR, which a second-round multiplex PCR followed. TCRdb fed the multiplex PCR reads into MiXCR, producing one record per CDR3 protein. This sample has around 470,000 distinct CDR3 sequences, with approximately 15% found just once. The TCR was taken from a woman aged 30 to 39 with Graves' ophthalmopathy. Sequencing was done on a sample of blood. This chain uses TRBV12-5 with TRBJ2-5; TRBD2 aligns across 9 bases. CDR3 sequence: CASGLAGMETQYF. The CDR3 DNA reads TGTGCTAGTGGACTAGCGGGTATGGAGACCCAGTACTTC.